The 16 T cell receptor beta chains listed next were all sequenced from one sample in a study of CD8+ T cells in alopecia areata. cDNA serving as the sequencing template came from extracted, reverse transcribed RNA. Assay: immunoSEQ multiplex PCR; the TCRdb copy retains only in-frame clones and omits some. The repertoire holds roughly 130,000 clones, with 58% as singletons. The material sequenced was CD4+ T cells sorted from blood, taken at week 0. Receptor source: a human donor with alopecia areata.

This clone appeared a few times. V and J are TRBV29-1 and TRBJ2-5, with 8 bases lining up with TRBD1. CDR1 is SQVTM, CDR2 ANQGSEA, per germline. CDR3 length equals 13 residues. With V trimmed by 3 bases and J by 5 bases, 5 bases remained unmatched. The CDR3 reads CSVDGRGLETQYF. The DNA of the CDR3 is TGCAGCGTTGATGGCAGGGGGCTCGAGACCCAGTACTTC.

CDR3 region: CASSHRGLTGGGGRISEQYF. For the CDR3, the DNA is TGCGCCAGCAGCCACCGGGGGCTGACAGGGGGCGGGGGAAGGATAAGCGAGCAGTACTTC. J is TRBJ2-7 and V is TRBV4-1, with 10 bases matching TRBD1. Germline V gene sequence: CDR1 MGHRA, CDR2 YSYEKL. The CDR3 is made up of 20 amino acids. V lost 3 bases, J lost 6 bases, and 23 bases stayed unmatched.

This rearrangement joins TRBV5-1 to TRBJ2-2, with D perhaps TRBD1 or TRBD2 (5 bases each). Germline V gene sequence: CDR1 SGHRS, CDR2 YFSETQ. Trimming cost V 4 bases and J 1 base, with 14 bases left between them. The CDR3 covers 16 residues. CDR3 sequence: CASSRTGGGNTGELFF. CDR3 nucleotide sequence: TGCGCCAGCAGCAGAACAGGCGGAGGGAACACCGGGGAGCTGTTTTTT.

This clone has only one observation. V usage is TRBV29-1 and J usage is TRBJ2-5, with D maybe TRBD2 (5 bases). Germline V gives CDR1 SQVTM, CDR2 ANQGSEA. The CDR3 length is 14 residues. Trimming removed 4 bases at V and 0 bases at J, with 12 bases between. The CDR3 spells CSVGRAVHQETQYF. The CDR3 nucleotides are TGCAGCGTTGGACGAGCGGTCCACCAAGAGACCCAGTACTTC.

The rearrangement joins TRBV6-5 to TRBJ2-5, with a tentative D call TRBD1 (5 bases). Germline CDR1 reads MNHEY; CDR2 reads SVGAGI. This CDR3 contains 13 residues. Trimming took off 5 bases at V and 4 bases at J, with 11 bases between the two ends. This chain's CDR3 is CASSESRAETQYF. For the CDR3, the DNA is TGTGCCAGCAGTGAATCCAGGGCAGAGACCCAGTACTTC.

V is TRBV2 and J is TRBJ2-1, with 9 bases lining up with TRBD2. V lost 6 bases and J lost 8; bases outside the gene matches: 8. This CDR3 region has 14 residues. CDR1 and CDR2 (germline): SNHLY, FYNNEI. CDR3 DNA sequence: TGTGCCAGCAGGCGGGCGGGGGGGACGGATGAGCAGTTCTTC. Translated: CASRRAGGTDEQFF.

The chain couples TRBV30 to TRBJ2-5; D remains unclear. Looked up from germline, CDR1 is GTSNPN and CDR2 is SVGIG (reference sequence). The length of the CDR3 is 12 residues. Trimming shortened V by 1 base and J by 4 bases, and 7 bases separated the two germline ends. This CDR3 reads CAWSGAGETQYF. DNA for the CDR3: TGTGCCTGGAGTGGTGCTGGAGAGACCCAGTACTTC.

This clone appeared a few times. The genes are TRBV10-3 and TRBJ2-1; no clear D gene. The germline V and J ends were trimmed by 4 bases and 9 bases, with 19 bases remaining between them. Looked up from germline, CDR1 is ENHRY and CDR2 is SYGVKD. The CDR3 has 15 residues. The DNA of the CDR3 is TGTGCCATCAGTGTTATCGGCGGCACGGAGACTGAGCAGTTCTTC. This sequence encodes CAISVIGGTETEQFF.

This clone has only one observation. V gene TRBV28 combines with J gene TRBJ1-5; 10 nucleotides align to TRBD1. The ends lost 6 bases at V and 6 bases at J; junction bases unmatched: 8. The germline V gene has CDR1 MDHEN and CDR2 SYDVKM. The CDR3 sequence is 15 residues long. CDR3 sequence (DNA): TGTGCCAGCAGGACGACAGGGGGCGAAGGTCAGCCCCAGCATTTT. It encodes CASRTTGGEGQPQHF.

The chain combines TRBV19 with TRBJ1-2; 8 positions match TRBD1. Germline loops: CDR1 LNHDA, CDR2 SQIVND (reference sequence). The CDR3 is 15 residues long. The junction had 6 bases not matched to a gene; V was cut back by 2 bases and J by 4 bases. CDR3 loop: CASSIRTGSAYGYTF. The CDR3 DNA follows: TGTGCCAGTAGTATAAGGACAGGGTCCGCCTATGGCTACACCTTC.

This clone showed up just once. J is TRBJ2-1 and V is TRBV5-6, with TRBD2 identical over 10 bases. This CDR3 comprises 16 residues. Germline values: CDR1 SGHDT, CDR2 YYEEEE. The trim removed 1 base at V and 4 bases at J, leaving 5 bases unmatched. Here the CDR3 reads CASSLISGGAYNEQFF. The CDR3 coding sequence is TGTGCCAGCAGCTTGATAAGCGGGGGGGCTTACAATGAGCAGTTCTTC.

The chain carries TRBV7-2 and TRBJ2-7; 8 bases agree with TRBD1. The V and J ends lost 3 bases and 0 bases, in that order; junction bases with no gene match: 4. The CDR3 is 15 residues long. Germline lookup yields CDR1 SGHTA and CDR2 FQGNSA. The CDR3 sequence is CASSFGTGSSYEQYF. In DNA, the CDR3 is TGTGCCAGCAGCTTCGGGACAGGAAGCTCCTACGAGCAGTACTTC.

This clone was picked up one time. The CDR3 nucleotides are TGCGCCAGCAGACCCGGGCTAGGAGCCTACACCTTC. This sequence encodes CASRPGLGAYTF. The rearrangement links TRBV4-1 to TRBJ1-2; D remains unclear. The germline V gene has CDR1 MGHRA and CDR2 YSYEKL. Trimming took off 6 bases at V and 10 bases at J, with 15 bases between the two ends. The CDR3 has 12 amino acids.

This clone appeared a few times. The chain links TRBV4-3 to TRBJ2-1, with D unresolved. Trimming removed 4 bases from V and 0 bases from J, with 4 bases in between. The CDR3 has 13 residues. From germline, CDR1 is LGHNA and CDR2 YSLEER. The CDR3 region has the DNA TGCGCCAGCAGCCCGAGCTCCTACAATGAGCAGTTCTTC. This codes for CASSPSSYNEQFF.

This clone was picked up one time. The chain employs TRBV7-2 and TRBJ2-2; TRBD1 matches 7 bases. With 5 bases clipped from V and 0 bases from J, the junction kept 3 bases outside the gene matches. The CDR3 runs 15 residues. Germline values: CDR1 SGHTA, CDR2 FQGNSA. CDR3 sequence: CASSQDRTNTGELFF. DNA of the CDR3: TGTGCCAGCAGCCAGGACAGGACGAACACCGGGGAGCTGTTTTTT.

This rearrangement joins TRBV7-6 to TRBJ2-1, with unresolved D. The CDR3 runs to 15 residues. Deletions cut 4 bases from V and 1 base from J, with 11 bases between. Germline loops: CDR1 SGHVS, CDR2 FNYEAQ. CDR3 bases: TGTGCCAGCAGCTCGACGGTTGGGTCCTACAATGAGCAGTTCTTC. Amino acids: CASSSTVGSYNEQFF. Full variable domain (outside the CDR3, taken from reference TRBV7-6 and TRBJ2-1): GAGVSQSPRYKVTKRGQDVALRCDPISGHVSLYWYRQALGQGPEFLTYFNYEAQQDKSGLPNDRFSAERPEGSISTLTIQRTEQRDSAMYRCASSSTVGSYNEQFFGPGTRLTVL.